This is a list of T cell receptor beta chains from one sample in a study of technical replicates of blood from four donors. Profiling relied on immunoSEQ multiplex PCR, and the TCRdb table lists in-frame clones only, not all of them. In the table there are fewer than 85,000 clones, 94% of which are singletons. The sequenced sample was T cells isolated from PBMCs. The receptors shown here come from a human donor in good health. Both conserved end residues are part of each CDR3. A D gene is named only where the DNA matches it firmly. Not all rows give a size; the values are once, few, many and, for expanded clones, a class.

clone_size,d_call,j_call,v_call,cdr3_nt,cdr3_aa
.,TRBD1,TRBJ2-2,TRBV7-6,TGTGCCAGCAGCGCCGGGACAGGCGGATCCGGGGAGCTGTTTTTT,CASSAGTGGSGELFF
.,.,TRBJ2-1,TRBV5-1,TGCGCCAGCAGCTTAAGGGGATTGGGGTACAATGAGCAGTTCTTC,CASSLRGLGYNEQFF
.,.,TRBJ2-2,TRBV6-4,TGTGCCAGCAGTGACGAGGGGAACACCGGGGAGCTGTTTTTT,CASSDEGNTGELFF
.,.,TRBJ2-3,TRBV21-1,TGTGCCAGCAGCCCCCAAGTGACAGGTTTATACACAGATACGCAGTATTTT,CASSPQVTGLYTDTQYF
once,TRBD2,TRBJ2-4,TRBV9,TGTGCCAGCAGCGCAGCGGGAAATAGAAACATTCAGTACTTC,CASSAAGNRNIQYF
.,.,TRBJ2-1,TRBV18,TGTGCCAGCTCACCAAAGCCGAATGAGCAGTTCTTC,CASSPKPNEQFF
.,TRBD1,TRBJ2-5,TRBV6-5,TGTGCCAGCAGGGACAGGGGGACGGGGACCCAGTACTTC,CASRDRGTGTQYF
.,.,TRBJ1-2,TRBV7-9,TGTGCCAGCAGCCCCAGACGGGGAATACGTCCCTATGGCTACACCTTC,CASSPRRGIRPYGYTF
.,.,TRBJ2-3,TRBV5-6,TGTGCCAGCAGCATCGGACAGGATACGCAGTATTTT,CASSIGQDTQYF
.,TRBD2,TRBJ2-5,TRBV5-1,TGCGCCAGCAGCTTTAGCGGGGGGGACCAAGAGACCCAGTACTTC,CASSFSGGDQETQYF